This T cell receptor beta chain was identified during a study of T-cell memory formation after mild COVID-19 (dated by TCRdb to the early 2020s). Regarding the complete study: TCR sequence clusters from the two donors were largely donor specific. In a couple of donors, T-cell clones that expanded and contracted after mild COVID-19 were tracked by sequencing TCRalpha and TCRbeta repertoires over time. The cohort was made up of two young adult volunteers, one female and one male, who were previously healthy. Overall results and qualifications from the work: The second-wave clones that peaked on day 37 were not confirmed to be SARS-CoV-2 specific. The study included only a couple of mild cases, and larger cohorts that include severe cases with pre-infection samples were judged to be necessary. Contracting CD4+ clones were located mainly in the CM and EM memory subsets, whereas CD8+ clones were found to be enriched in EMRA. Some responding clones were detected in pre-infection memory, which suggested that pre-existing cross-reactive memory T cells had joined the SARS-CoV-2 response. Clones contracting from day 15 to 85 had balanced CD4/CD8 phenotypes, while a second wave expanding from day 15 to 37 was biased towards CD4+.

V loses 3 bases at its end and J loses 0 bases; junction bases beyond the gene matches: 5. The CDR3 has 18 amino acids, counting the end cysteine and phenylalanine. This entry keeps only the CDR3 DNA: 54 bases, framed from base 1. A word on this clonotype: Its antigen is currently not known. No base-level quality is on record; no much larger clone is a single base apart.

Ficoll-Paque density gradient centrifugation was used to isolate PBMCs. Sequenced on an Illumina NovaSeq 6000. cDNA libraries for TCRalpha and TCRbeta were prepared by 5'RACE using constant-segment primers, with sample barcodes and unique molecular identifiers added. RNA was extracted from every sample with Trizol reagent. Libraries were amplified in two PCR steps, with a second sample barcode and Illumina TruSeq adapters added in the second step. The libraries were sequenced on an Illumina NovaSeq using 2 x 150 bp paired-end reads. Per the authors' processing: With migec v1.2.7, reads were demultiplexed and then collapsed into UMI-guided consensus sequences. Using mixcr v2.1.11, the UMI consensuses were aligned to TRA and TRB V and J templates and assembled into clonotypes. A clonotype was counted as expanded or contracted only when both edgeR and NoisET called the clonotype significant, with the noise models trained on biological replicates. For edgeR calls, the thresholds were a false discovery rate-adjusted p below 0.01 and a log2 fold-change of 1. As an exploratory analysis of dynamics, PCA with hierarchical clustering was applied to max-normalized trajectories of the 1000 most abundant clonotypes. The CD4 or CD8 phenotype of responding clones was assigned using the separately sequenced CD4+ and CD8+ repertoires. The public reads were reanalyzed by TCRdb: fastp trimming at Q25, MiXCR alignment, in-frame beta chains only. When rows share a CDR3 protein, they turn into one entry using the most common DNA and genes. The V and J calls here are based on TCRdb, not the publication. This sample gives approximately 150,000 distinct CDR3 sequences in total; about 15% of them show up just once. The top ten clones comprise 11% to 15% of the sample.

The TCR originated in an adult woman who had mild COVID-19 (a few samples of this study predate the infection). The sample titles of this study are shuffled in the database, so cell type and time point are left out; the donor was told from shared clones. Source material: PBMCs or a T cell subset sorted from them (not recorded which). The chain is made from TRBV12-3 or TRBV12-4 and TRBJ2-1; 13 central nucleotides agree with TRBD2. Here the CDR3 is given as CASSFGTSGASSYNEQFF. Read as DNA, the sequence is TGTGCCAGCAGTTTCGGGACTAGCGGGGCCAGCTCCTACAATGAGCAGTTCTTC.